This T cell receptor (beta chain) emerged from a study of T cell repertoires in cytomegalovirus infection. Study details: Matching HLA type and CMV infection were both indicated by public TCR beta signatures.

The CDR3 is 15 residues long. From germline, CDR1 is LNHDA and CDR2 SQIVND (reference sequence). V was pared by 5 bases and J by 1 base, with 14 bases between. Study-wide results and limits: HLA-C-restricted TCR beta clonotypes specific for CMV led the ex vivo response.

This clonotype was observed at least ten times. Antigen: not known. TCRdb analysed the reads with MiXCR anew, one entry per CDR3 protein. The sample gives about 900,000 distinct CDR3 sequences, 30% to 40% of which show up once; around 15% is in the top ten. V and J are TRBV19 and TRBJ1-1; no reliable D call. The TCR comes from a human donor in good health (CMV status not recorded). Some clones in this sample may be carry-over from other donors' samples. The sample here was cultured CD8+ T cells from PBMCs, taken from culture after CMV antigen stimulation. The CDR3 spells CASSFAGLSNTEAFF. The CDR3 bases are TGTGCCAGTAGTTTTGCAGGACTATCGAACACTGAAGCTTTCTTT.